The 20 T cell receptor beta chains below come from one sample, sequenced in a study of blood T cell repertoires in COVID-19. Profiled with immunoSEQ multiplex PCR; TCRdb holds only in-frame clones, not every one. Found here are about 250,000 clones, roughly 88% of them singletons; the top ten hold 6% to 6.5%. Material: peripheral blood. The receptors originated from a young woman with COVID-19, enrolled during active disease.

This CDR3 reads CASSYTAGGETGELFF. DNA for the CDR3: TGTGCCAGCAGTTACACGGCAGGGGGAGAGACCGGGGAGCTGTTTTTT. The chain carries TRBV6-5 and TRBJ2-2; 7 bases line up with TRBD1. V lost 2 bases and J lost 5; bases outside the gene matches: 8. Germline assignment: CDR1 MNHEY and CDR2 SVGAGI. The CDR3 sequence is 16 residues long.

V usage is TRBV4-3 and J usage is TRBJ2-1, with TRBD2 identical over 10 bases. CDR3 length: 15 residues. V lost 2 bases and J lost 4; bases outside the gene matches: 2. Germline lookup yields CDR1 LGHNA and CDR2 YSLEER. The DNA for the CDR3 is TGCGCCAGCAGCCAACTAGCGGGGGAGTACAATGAGCAGTTCTTC. It is translated as CASSQLAGEYNEQFF.

The chain joins TRBV6-2 or TRBV6-3 to TRBJ2-1; a weak D match, TRBD1 (6 bases). V lost 5 bases and J lost 2, with 16 bases in between. The V gene's germline CDR1 is MNHEY and CDR2 SVGEGT. The CDR3 is made up of 16 amino acids. CDR3 nucleotide sequence: TGTGCCAGCAGTCACCGCCGACAGGCCCCCTACAATGAGCAGTTCTTC. Translating it yields CASSHRRQAPYNEQFF.

The chain carries TRBV18 and TRBJ1-4; 12 nucleotides match TRBD1. This CDR3 comprises 17 residues. CDR1 is KGHSH, CDR2 LQKENI, per germline. V gave up 3 bases and J gave up 8 bases; unmatched junction bases: 10. The CDR3 nucleotides are TGTGCCAGCTCACCTCCGGGACAGGGGGCTTTTAGCGAAAAACTGTTTTTT. Translating it yields CASSPPGQGAFSEKLFF.

This clone appeared a few times. The rearrangement links TRBV6-2 or TRBV6-3 to TRBJ1-1, with TRBD1 as a possible D gene (5 bases). Per the germline V gene, CDR1 is MNHEY and CDR2 is SVGEGT. The CDR3 runs to 12 residues. Deletions cut 6 bases from V and 6 bases from J, with 11 bases between. The CDR3, as DNA: TGTGCCAGCAGCCTACCGGGGGCTGAAGCTTTCTTT. Encoded protein: CASSLPGAEAFF.

This clone has a single count. The chain links TRBV23-1 to TRBJ2-7, with 9 bases aligning to TRBD1. TRBV23-1 is reported as an ORF; its role is uncertain. The CDR3 extends over 14 amino acids. V trimming: 7 bases; J trimming: 7 bases; junction bases outside the gene matches: 11. CDR3 protein: CASTKWDRAEEQYV. DNA of the CDR3: TGCGCCAGCACCAAGTGGGACAGGGCTGAAGAGCAGTACGTC.

V gene TRBV9 combines with J gene TRBJ2-3, with 7 bases identical to TRBD2. J lost 2 bases, V lost 6 bases, and 9 bases had no gene match. There are 15 residues in the CDR3. CDR1 is SGDLS, CDR2 YYNGEE, per germline. CDR3 sequence reads: CASTRGDFYTDTQYF. The CDR3, as DNA: TGTGCCAGCACCCGGGGGGACTTCTACACAGATACGCAGTATTTT.

The rearrangement joins TRBV6-2 or TRBV6-3 to TRBJ2-7, with 11 bases that match TRBD2. The CDR3 runs to 17 residues. Germline loops: CDR1 MNHEY, CDR2 SVGEGT. V gave up 0 bases and J gave up 3 bases; unmatched junction bases: 7. As DNA, the CDR3 is TGTGCCAGCAGTTACTCCCTTAGCGGGGGGGCGAACTACGAGCAGTACTTC. Translated, it gives CASSYSLSGGANYEQYF.

As concerns this clone: The sample contains more than one DNA sequence encoding this CDR3. The CDR3: CASSQVVNTEAFF. CDR3 nucleotides: TGTGCCAGCAGCCAAGTAGTAAACACTGAAGCTTTCTTT. The rearrangement links TRBV3-1 (or the pseudogene TRBV3-2) to TRBJ1-1; D not resolved. Trimming took 1 base from V and 2 from J, leaving 5 bases between them. Germline values: CDR1 LGHDT, CDR2 YNNKEL (reference sequence). This CDR3 has 13 residues.

The chain has TRBV27 and TRBJ1-6, with D unresolved. The CDR3 loop spans 14 amino acids. CDR1 and CDR2 (germline): MNHEY, SMNVEV (reference sequence). The V end was cut by 4 bases, the J end by 9 bases, with 13 bases between. The chain's CDR3 is CASSWGGRGSPLHF. The CDR3 bases are TGTGCCAGCAGTTGGGGAGGCAGAGGTTCACCCCTCCACTTT.

The chain uses TRBV6-5 and TRBJ1-3; the D gene is possibly TRBD1 (5 bases). Germline loops: CDR1 MNHEY, CDR2 SVGAGI. This CDR3 comprises 15 residues. Between the trimmed V and J ends, which lost 7 bases and 3 bases, there was a span of 16 bases. CDR3 nucleotides: TGTGCCAGCAAGGGGTTCCAAGGCGGTGGAAACACCATATATTTT. Translated, it gives CASKGFQGGGNTIYF.

This rearrangement joins TRBV9 to TRBJ2-3; 7 nucleotides line up with TRBD2. Germline V CDR1 and CDR2: SGDLS, YYNGEE. This CDR3 comprises 15 residues. Unmatched junction bases numbered 6, after V lost 0 bases and J lost 5 bases. The CDR3 sequence: CASSVEGGPEDTQYF. CDR3 sequence (DNA): TGTGCCAGCAGCGTAGAGGGAGGGCCTGAAGATACGCAGTATTTT. Combining the CDR3 with reference TRBV9 and TRBJ2-3 gives the whole variable domain DSGVTQTPKHLITATGQRVTLRCSPRSGDLSVYWYQQSLDQGLQFLIQYYNGEERAKGNILERFSAQQFPDLHSELNLSSLELGDSALYFCASSVEGGPEDTQYFGPGTRLTVL.

The CDR3 DNA follows: TGTGCCAGCAGCCAAGACCCCTCGACAGCTCGCTATGGCTACACCTTC. This encodes CASSQDPSTARYGYTF. The V and J genes are TRBV3-1 (or the pseudogene TRBV3-2) and TRBJ1-2; D is possibly TRBD1 (5 bases). The V end was cut by 0 bases, the J end by 4 bases, with 15 bases between. The germline V gene encodes CDR1 LGHDT and CDR2 YNNKEL (reference sequence). The CDR3 extends over 16 amino acids.

The chain is built from TRBV18 and TRBJ1-3, with a weak D call TRBD1 (5 bases). The CDR3 extends over 15 amino acids. V shed 4 bases and J shed 4 bases, with 14 bases lying between them. CDR1 KGHSH and CDR2 LQKENI come from the germline V gene. CDR3 sequence reads: CASSHGGTGGNTIYF. The CDR3 DNA reads as TGTGCCAGCTCACACGGGGGTACTGGAGGAAACACCATATATTTT.

This clone has a handful of counts. The V and J genes are TRBV11-3 and TRBJ1-1, with TRBD1 as a possible D gene (5 bases). V was clipped by 5 bases and J by 1 base, with 14 bases between them. The CDR3 is made up of 15 amino acids. The germline CDR1 and CDR2 sequences are SGHNT and YENEEA. CDR3 in amino acids: CASSHRPDGNTEAFF. The CDR3 coding sequence is TGTGCCAGCAGCCACAGGCCGGACGGGAACACTGAAGCTTTCTTT.

V usage is TRBV2 and J usage is TRBJ2-3; 8 positions agree with TRBD2. V was pared by 6 bases and J by 7 bases, with 9 bases of the junction left unmatched. The CDR3 extends over 14 amino acids. Germline V lookup: CDR1 SNHLY, CDR2 FYNNEI. CDR3 coding DNA: TGTGCCAGCAGGTTGCTAGCGGGTCTCAATACGCAGTATTTT. Protein product: CASRLLAGLNTQYF.

This chain joins TRBV9 and TRBJ2-3, with TRBD1 identical over 8 bases. V was clipped by 4 bases and J by 4 bases; unmatched bases: 5. Germline CDR1 is SGDLS and CDR2 is YYNGEE. The CDR3 consists of 14 residues. Here the CDR3 reads CASSFAGGADTQYF. The CDR3 nucleotides read TGTGCCAGCAGCTTCGCAGGGGGCGCAGATACGCAGTATTTT.

The rearrangement links TRBV6-4 to TRBJ2-3, with D tentatively TRBD2 (5 bases). The V end was cut by 3 bases, the J end by 2 bases, with 9 bases between. The CDR3 extends over 14 amino acids. Germline V gene lookup returns CDR1 MRHNA and CDR2 SNTAGT. Here the CDR3 reads CASSDRGVTDTQYF. The CDR3, as DNA: TGTGCCAGCAGTGATCGGGGAGTCACAGATACGCAGTATTTT.

This clone came up once. This chain joins TRBV20-1 and TRBJ2-7; a possible D gene is TRBD1 (5 bases). Trimming removed 6 bases from V and 6 bases from J, with 12 bases in between. CDR1 and CDR2 from the germline V gene are DFQATT and SNEGSKA (reference sequence). CDR3 length: 11 amino acids. The chain's CDR3 is CSADNLVEQYV. The CDR3 nucleotides read TGCAGTGCGGACAATCTCGTCGAGCAGTACGTC.

The rearrangement joins TRBV5-8 to TRBJ2-1; 15 nucleotides match TRBD2. The CDR3 loop spans 15 amino acids. Germline assignment: CDR1 SGHTS and CDR2 YDEGEE. J lost 8 bases, V lost 4 bases, and 4 bases had no gene match. The CDR3 spells CASSKGLAGGHEQFF. CDR3 DNA sequence: TGTGCCAGCAGCAAGGGACTAGCGGGGGGACATGAGCAGTTCTTC. Supplemented by reference TRBV5-8 and TRBJ2-1, the full variable domain reads EAGVTQSPTHLIKTRGQQATLRCSPISGHTSVYWYQQALGLGLQFLLWYDEGEERNRGNFPPRFSGRQFPNYSSELNVNALELEDSALYLCASSKGLAGGHEQFFGPGTRLTVL.